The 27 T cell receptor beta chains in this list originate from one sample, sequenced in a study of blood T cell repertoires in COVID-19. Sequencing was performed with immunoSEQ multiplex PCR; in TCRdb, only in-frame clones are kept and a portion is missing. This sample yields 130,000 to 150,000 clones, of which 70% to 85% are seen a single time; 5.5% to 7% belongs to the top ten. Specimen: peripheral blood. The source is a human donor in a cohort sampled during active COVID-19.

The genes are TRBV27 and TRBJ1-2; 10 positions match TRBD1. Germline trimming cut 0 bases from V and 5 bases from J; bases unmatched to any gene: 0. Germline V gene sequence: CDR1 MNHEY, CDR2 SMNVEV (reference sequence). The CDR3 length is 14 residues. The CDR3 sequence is CASSLSGQGYGYTF. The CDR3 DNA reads TGTGCCAGCAGTTTATCGGGACAGGGGTATGGCTACACCTTC.

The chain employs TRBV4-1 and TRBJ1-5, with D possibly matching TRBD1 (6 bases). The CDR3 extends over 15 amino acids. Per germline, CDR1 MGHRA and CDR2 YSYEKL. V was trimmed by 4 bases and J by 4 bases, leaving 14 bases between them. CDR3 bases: TGCGCCAGCAGCCTTAGACAACAGGGAAATCAGCCCCAGCATTTT. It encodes CASSLRQQGNQPQHF.

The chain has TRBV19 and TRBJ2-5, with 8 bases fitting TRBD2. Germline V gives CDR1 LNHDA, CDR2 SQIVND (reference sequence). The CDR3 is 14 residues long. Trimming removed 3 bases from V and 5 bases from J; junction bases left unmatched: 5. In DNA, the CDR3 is TGTGCCAGTAGTATCGGGGGGGTGGGTGAGACCCAGTACTTC. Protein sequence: CASSIGGVGETQYF.

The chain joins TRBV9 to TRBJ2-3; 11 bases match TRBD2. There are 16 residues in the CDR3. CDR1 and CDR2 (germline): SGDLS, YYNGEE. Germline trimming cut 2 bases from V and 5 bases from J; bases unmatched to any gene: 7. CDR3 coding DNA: TGTGCCAGCAGCGTCTTAGCGGGGGGGCTTGTAGATACGCAGTATTTT. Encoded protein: CASSVLAGGLVDTQYF.

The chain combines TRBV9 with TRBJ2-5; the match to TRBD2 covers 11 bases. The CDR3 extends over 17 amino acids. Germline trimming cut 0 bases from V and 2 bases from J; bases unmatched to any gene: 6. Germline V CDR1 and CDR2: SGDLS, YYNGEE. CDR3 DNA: TGTGCCAGCAGCGTAGCTACCGGGACTAGCGGACAAGAGACCCAGTACTTC. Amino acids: CASSVATGTSGQETQYF.

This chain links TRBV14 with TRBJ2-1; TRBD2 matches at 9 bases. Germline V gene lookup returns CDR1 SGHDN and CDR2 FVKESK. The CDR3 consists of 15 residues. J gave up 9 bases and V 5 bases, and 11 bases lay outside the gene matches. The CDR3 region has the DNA TGTGCCAGCAGCTTGCTTAGCGGGGGCTGGGCTGAGCAGTTCTTC. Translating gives CASSLLSGGWAEQFF.

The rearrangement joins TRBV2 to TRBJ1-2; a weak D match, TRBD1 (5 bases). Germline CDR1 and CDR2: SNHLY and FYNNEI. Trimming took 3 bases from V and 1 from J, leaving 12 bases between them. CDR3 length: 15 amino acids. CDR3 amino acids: CASSDSSGLNYGYTF. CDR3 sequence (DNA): TGTGCCAGCAGTGATAGCTCAGGGCTTAACTATGGCTACACCTTC.

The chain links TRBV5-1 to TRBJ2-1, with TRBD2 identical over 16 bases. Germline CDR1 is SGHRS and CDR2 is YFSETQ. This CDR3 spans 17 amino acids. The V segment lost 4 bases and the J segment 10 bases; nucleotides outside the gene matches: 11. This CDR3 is CASSQGTSGGAVREQFF. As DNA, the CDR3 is TGCGCCAGCAGCCAGGGGACTAGCGGGGGGGCCGTGAGGGAGCAGTTCTTC.

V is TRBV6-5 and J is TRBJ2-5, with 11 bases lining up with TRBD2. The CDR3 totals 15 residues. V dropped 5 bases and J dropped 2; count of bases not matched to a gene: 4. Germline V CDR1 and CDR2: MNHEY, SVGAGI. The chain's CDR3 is CASSLRTSGQETQYF. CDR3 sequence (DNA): TGTGCCAGCAGTCTTCGGACTAGCGGGCAAGAGACCCAGTACTTC.

DNA of the CDR3: TGTGCCAGTTCTACAGGGGCAGATACGCAGTATTTT. Translation: CASSTGADTQYF. The rearrangement joins TRBV7-3 to TRBJ2-3; 7 nucleotides agree with TRBD1. Germline CDR1 is SGHTA and CDR2 is FQGTGA. V gave up 9 bases and J gave up 4 bases; unmatched junction bases: 4. This CDR3 has 12 residues.

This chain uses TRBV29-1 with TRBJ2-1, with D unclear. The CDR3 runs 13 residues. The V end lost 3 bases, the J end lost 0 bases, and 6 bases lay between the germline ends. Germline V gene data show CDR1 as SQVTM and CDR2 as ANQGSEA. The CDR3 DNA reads TGCAGCGTTGATAGGAGCTCCTACAATGAGCAGTTCTTC. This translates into CSVDRSSYNEQFF.

Here the CDR3 reads CASREGRGYNEQFF. CDR3 DNA sequence: TGTGCCAGCAGAGAGGGCAGGGGCTACAATGAGCAGTTCTTC. V is TRBV6-5 and J is TRBJ2-1; D possibly corresponds to TRBD1 (6 bases). This CDR3 spans 14 amino acids. The V and J ends lost 6 bases and 3 bases respectively, with 12 bases between them. Germline assignment: CDR1 MNHEY and CDR2 SVGAGI.

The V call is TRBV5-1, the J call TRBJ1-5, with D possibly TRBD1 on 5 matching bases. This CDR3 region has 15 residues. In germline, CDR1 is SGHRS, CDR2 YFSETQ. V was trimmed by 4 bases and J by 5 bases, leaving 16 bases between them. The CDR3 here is CASSPDGGRHQPQHF. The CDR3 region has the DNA TGCGCCAGCAGCCCCGACGGGGGTAGACATCAGCCCCAGCATTTT. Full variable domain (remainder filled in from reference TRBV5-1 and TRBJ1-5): KAGVTQTPRYLIKTRGQQVTLSCSPISGHRSVSWYQQTPGQGLQFLFEYFSETQRNKGNFPGRFSGRQFSNSRSEMNVSTLELGDSALYLCASSPDGGRHQPQHFGDGTRLSIL.

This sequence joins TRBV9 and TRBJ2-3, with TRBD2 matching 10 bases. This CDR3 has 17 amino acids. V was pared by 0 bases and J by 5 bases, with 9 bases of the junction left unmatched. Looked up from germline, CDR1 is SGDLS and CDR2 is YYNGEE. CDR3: CASSVDPAGGPRDTQYF. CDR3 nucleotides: TGTGCCAGCAGCGTAGACCCAGCGGGGGGGCCGCGAGATACGCAGTATTTT.

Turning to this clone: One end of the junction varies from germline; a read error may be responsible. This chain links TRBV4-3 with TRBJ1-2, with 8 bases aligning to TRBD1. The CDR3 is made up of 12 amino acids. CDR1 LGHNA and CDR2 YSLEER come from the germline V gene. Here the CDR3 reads CASSTGTGPSRF. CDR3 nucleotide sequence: TGCGCCAGCAGCACAGGGACAGGCCCCTCCCGATTC.

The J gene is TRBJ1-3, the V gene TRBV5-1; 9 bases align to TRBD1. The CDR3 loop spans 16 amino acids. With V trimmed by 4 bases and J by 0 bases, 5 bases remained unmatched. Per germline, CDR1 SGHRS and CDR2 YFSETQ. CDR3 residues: CASSRGQGISGNTIYF. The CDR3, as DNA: TGCGCCAGCAGCCGCGGACAGGGGATCTCTGGAAACACCATATATTTT. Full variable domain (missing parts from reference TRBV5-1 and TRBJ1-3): KAGVTQTPRYLIKTRGQQVTLSCSPISGHRSVSWYQQTPGQGLQFLFEYFSETQRNKGNFPGRFSGRQFSNSRSEMNVSTLELGDSALYLCASSRGQGISGNTIYFGEGSWLTVV.

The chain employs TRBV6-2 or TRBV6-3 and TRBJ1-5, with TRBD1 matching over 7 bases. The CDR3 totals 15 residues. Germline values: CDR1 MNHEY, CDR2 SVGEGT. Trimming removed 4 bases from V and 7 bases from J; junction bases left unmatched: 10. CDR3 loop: CASSSDRASIQPQHF. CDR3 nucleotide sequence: TGTGCCAGCAGTTCAGACAGGGCATCTATCCAGCCCCAGCATTTT.

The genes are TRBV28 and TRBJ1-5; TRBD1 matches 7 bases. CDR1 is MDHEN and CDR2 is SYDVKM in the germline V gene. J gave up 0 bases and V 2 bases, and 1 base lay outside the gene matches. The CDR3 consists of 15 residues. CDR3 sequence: CASSLRGHSNQPQHF. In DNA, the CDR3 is TGTGCCAGCAGTTTAAGGGGGCATAGCAATCAGCCCCAGCATTTT.

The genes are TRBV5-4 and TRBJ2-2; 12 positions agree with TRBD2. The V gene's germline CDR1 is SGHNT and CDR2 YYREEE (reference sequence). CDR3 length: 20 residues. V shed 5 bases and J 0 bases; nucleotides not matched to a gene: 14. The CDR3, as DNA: TGTGCCAGCAGTTCACCCCTAGCGGGGGGGCGCGGGTCGAACACCGGGGAGCTGTTTTTT. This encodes CASSSPLAGGRGSNTGELFF.

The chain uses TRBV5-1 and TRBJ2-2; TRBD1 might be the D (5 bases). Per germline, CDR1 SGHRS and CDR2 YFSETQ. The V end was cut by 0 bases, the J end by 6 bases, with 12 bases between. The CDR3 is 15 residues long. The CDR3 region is CASSLDSTDSGELFF. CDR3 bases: TGCGCCAGCAGCTTGGATTCGACAGACTCCGGGGAGCTGTTTTTT.

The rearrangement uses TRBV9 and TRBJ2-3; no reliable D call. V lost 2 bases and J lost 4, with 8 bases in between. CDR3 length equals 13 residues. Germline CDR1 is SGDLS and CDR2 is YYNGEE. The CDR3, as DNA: TGTGCCAGCAGCGTCAGTGAGGCAGATACGCAGTATTTT. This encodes CASSVSEADTQYF. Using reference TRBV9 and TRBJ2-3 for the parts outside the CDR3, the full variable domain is DSGVTQTPKHLITATGQRVTLRCSPRSGDLSVYWYQQSLDQGLQFLIQYYNGEERAKGNILERFSAQQFPDLHSELNLSSLELGDSALYFCASSVSEADTQYFGPGTRLTVL.

CDR3 in amino acids: CASSSPSSSYNEQFF. CDR3 bases: TGTGCCAGCAGTTCTCCCTCCAGCTCCTACAATGAGCAGTTCTTC. The V call is TRBV6-5, the J call TRBJ2-1, with D unclear. The CDR3 is made up of 15 amino acids. Trimming removed 4 bases at V and 0 bases at J, with 10 bases between. Germline V gives CDR1 MNHEY, CDR2 SVGAGI.

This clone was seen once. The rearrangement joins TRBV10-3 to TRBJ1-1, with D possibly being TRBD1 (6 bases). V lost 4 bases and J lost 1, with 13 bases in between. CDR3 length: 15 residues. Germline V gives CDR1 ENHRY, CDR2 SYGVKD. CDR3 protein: CAISVGARENTEAFF. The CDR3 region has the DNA TGTGCCATCAGTGTGGGGGCAAGGGAGAACACTGAAGCTTTCTTT.

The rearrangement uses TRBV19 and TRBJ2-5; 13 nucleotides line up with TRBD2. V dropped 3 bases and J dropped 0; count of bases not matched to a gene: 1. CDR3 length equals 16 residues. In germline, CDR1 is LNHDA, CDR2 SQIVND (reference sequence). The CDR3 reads CASSIGTSGNQETQYF. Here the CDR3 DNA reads TGTGCCAGTAGTATTGGGACTAGCGGGAACCAAGAGACCCAGTACTTC.

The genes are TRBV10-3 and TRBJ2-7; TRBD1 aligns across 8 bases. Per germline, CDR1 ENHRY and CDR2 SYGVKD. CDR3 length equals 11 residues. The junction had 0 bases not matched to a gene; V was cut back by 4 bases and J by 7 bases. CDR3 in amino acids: CAISGDREQYF. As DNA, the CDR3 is TGTGCCATCAGTGGGGACAGGGAGCAGTACTTC.

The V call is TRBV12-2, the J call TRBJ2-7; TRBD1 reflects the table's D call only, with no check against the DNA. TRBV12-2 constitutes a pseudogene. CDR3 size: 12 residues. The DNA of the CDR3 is TGTGCAAGTCGCCCCCGGGACAGGGACTGGGACTTC. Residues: CASRPRDRDWDF.

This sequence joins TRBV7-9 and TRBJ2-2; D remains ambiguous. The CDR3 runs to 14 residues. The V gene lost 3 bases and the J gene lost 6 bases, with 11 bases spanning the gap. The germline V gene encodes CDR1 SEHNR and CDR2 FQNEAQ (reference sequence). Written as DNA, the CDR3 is TGTGCCAGCAGCTTCGTAAGAGGTGCCGGGGAGCTGTTTTTT. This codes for CASSFVRGAGELFF.